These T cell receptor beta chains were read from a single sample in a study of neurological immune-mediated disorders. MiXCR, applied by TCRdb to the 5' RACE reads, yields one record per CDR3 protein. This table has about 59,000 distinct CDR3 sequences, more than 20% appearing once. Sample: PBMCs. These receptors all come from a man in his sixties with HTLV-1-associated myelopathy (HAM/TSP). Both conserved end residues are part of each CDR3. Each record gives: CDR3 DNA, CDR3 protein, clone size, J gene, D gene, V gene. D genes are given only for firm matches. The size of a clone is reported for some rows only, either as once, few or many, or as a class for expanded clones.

DNA: TGTGCCAGCTGGCAGCAGGGCGTAAATGAGCAGTTCTTC
CDR3: CASWQQGVNEQFF
size: many
J: TRBJ2-1
D: -
V: TRBV28

DNA: TGTGTCAGCAGTCCCTACGCCTACAATGAGCAGTTCTTC
CDR3: CVSSPYAYNEQFF
size: -
J: TRBJ2-1
D: -
V: TRBV12-3/TRBV12-4

DNA: TGCGCCAGCAGCTCCACCGGGACAGGGTGGAAGACCCAGTACTTC
CDR3: CASSSTGTGWKTQYF
size: -
J: TRBJ2-5
D: TRBD1
V: TRBV5-1

DNA: TGCGCCAGCAGCTTGGCCGGACTAGGTCAAGAGACCCAGTACTTC
CDR3: CASSLAGLGQETQYF
size: -
J: TRBJ2-5
D: TRBD2
V: TRBV5-1

DNA: TGCAGTGCTAGAGCCGGCGGGGACGGGTACGAGCAGTACTTC
CDR3: CSARAGGDGYEQYF
size: many
J: TRBJ2-7
D: -
V: TRBV20-1

DNA: TGTGCCAGCAGTCCAGCGTTCTCGAGTAGAAACACCATATATTTT
CDR3: CASSPAFSSRNTIYF
size: many
J: TRBJ1-3
D: -
V: TRBV12-3/TRBV12-4

DNA: TGTGCCAGCAGCTTACCCCGAGCTCCCTACGAGCAGTACTTC
CDR3: CASSLPRAPYEQYF
size: many
J: TRBJ2-7
D: -
V: TRBV7-9

DNA: TGCGCCAGCAGCGAGCGTCTAGCGGGGAACAATGAGCAGTTCTTC
CDR3: CASSERLAGNNEQFF
size: many
J: TRBJ2-1
D: TRBD2
V: TRBV5-1

DNA: TGCGCCAGCAGCTTAGCGGGGTCCTACGAGCAGTACTTC
CDR3: CASSLAGSYEQYF
size: many
J: TRBJ2-7
D: TRBD2
V: TRBV5-1

DNA: TGCGCCAGCAGTGGAAGACTAGCGGGAACGAACACCGGGGAGCTGTTTTTT
CDR3: CASSGRLAGTNTGELFF
size: -
J: TRBJ2-2
D: TRBD2
V: TRBV10-2

DNA: TGCAGCGTTGGGACCTCCGAGGGGCGGGAGACCCAGTACTTC
CDR3: CSVGTSEGRETQYF
size: many
J: TRBJ2-5
D: -
V: TRBV29-1

DNA: TGTGCCAGCAGTTACTCAAGCCAAGACCCGGGGGACCACAATGAGCAGTTCTTC
CDR3: CASSYSSQDPGDHNEQFF
size: many
J: TRBJ2-1
D: -
V: TRBV6-5

DNA: TGTGCCAGCAGCCAGTACATCGGTCGGTCCACCGGGGAGCTGTTTTTT
CDR3: CASSQYIGRSTGELFF
size: many
J: TRBJ2-2
D: -
V: TRBV7-2

DNA: TGTGCCAGCAGTTACGACCGGGACAGCGGGGGCTACACCTTC
CDR3: CASSYDRDSGGYTF
size: many
J: TRBJ1-2
D: TRBD1
V: TRBV6-6

DNA: TGCGCCAGCAGCAATCCGGGACAGGGTTTAAATGAGCAGTTCTTC
CDR3: CASSNPGQGLNEQFF
size: -
J: TRBJ2-1
D: TRBD1
V: TRBV4-1

DNA: TGTGCCAGCAGCACGGACAGCGGGAGCTACAATGAGCAGTTCTTC
CDR3: CASSTDSGSYNEQFF
size: -
J: TRBJ2-1
D: TRBD2
V: TRBV7-2

DNA: TGCGCCAGCAGCCGCGGGACAGGGATTAATGAAAAACTGTTTTTT
CDR3: CASSRGTGINEKLFF
size: many
J: TRBJ1-4
D: TRBD1
V: TRBV5-1

DNA: TGCGCCAGCAGCTTGGCCGAAGTCAATGAGCAGTTCTTC
CDR3: CASSLAEVNEQFF
size: -
J: TRBJ2-1
D: -
V: TRBV5-1

DNA: TGTGCCACCACTGACCGCAGGACTCAAGAGACCCAGTACTTC
CDR3: CATTDRRTQETQYF
size: few
J: TRBJ2-5
D: -
V: TRBV7-9

DNA: TGTGCCAGCAGTGAAAACAAGGTTGAGGGGTGGTACACCTTC
CDR3: CASSENKVEGWYTF
size: many
J: TRBJ1-2
D: -
V: TRBV12-3/TRBV12-4

DNA: TGTGCCAGCACCCTAGGGCTTTTGGGCTATGGCTACACCTTC
CDR3: CASTLGLLGYGYTF
size: many
J: TRBJ1-2
D: -
V: TRBV6-6

DNA: TGTGCCAGCAGATTCCGATCTACATTAAGGGGACCGCTGGGCACCGGGGAGCTGTTTTTT
CDR3: CASRFRSTLRGPLGTGELFF
size: -
J: TRBJ2-2
D: -
V: TRBV27

DNA: TGTGCCTGGAGCCTAACGGAGGCCTATGGCTACACCTTC
CDR3: CAWSLTEAYGYTF
size: -
J: TRBJ1-2
D: -
V: TRBV30

DNA: TGCGCCAGCAACCCCGCGGGAGGGAGCTACAATGAGCAGTTCTTC
CDR3: CASNPAGGSYNEQFF
size: many
J: TRBJ2-1
D: TRBD2
V: TRBV5-1

DNA: TGTGCCAGCAGTGAAATGGGACAGGGTGGCTACACCTTC
CDR3: CASSEMGQGGYTF
size: -
J: TRBJ1-2
D: TRBD1
V: TRBV25-1

DNA: TGTGCCACCGGGGTTTACCCCCTGTTCGGTGAGCAGTTCTTC
CDR3: CATGVYPLFGEQFF
size: many
J: TRBJ2-1
D: -
V: TRBV12-3/TRBV12-4

DNA: TGCAGTGCTAGACCGGGACAGGCCCATGAGCAGTTCTTC
CDR3: CSARPGQAHEQFF
size: once
J: TRBJ2-1
D: TRBD1
V: TRBV20-1

DNA: TGCGCCAGCATAGGACTTCAAGTTTGGGGGCAGTACTTC
CDR3: CASIGLQVWGQYF
size: -
J: TRBJ2-7
D: -
V: TRBV5-1

DNA: TGCGCCAGCAGCGGGGGACCGGACGGCTACACCTTC
CDR3: CASSGGPDGYTF
size: many
J: TRBJ1-2
D: -
V: TRBV5-1

DNA: TGCGCCAGCAGCTCCCCGACTAGCGGGATCTACTCTAGCACAGATACGCAGTATTTT
CDR3: CASSSPTSGIYSSTDTQYF
size: -
J: TRBJ2-3
D: TRBD2
V: TRBV5-1

DNA: TGTGCCAGCAGCCCTGTAGACAGGAACACTGAAGCTTTCTTT
CDR3: CASSPVDRNTEAFF
size: many
J: TRBJ1-1
D: -
V: TRBV7-9

DNA: TGCGCCAGCAGAGGACAGGGGACGAACACTGAAGCTTTCTTT
CDR3: CASRGQGTNTEAFF
size: many
J: TRBJ1-1
D: TRBD1
V: TRBV5-1

DNA: TGCGCCAGCAGCTTGGATGTGGGTCTCGGCAATGAGCAGTTCTTC
CDR3: CASSLDVGLGNEQFF
size: -
J: TRBJ2-1
D: -
V: TRBV5-1

DNA: TGTGCCAGCAGTTTAGGTTTTGGGGTCACGGCCAATGAGCAGTTCTTC
CDR3: CASSLGFGVTANEQFF
size: many
J: TRBJ2-1
D: -
V: TRBV27

DNA: TGCGCCAGCAGCCAAGAAGGAGGACTAGCTCGGGGCGAGCAGTACTTC
CDR3: CASSQEGGLARGEQYF
size: many
J: TRBJ2-7
D: TRBD2
V: TRBV4-1

DNA: TGTGCCATCACCTTAGGCCCAGTCAATGAGCAGTTCTTC
CDR3: CAITLGPVNEQFF
size: many
J: TRBJ2-1
D: -
V: TRBV10-3

DNA: TGCAGCGTTGAAGGGGCAGTCGGCTATGGCTACACCTTC
CDR3: CSVEGAVGYGYTF
size: many
J: TRBJ1-2
D: -
V: TRBV29-1

DNA: TGCGCCAGCAGCCACACTCTGCGGGCCCGTGAGGAAAAACTGTTTTTT
CDR3: CASSHTLRAREEKLFF
size: many
J: TRBJ1-4
D: -
V: TRBV4-1

DNA: TGCAGTGCTAGAAAGGACCTTAACTCCTACGAGCAGTACTTC
CDR3: CSARKDLNSYEQYF
size: many
J: TRBJ2-7
D: -
V: TRBV20-1

DNA: TGTGCCTGGGGGATTGGACAGGGCACTCAGCCCCAGCATTTT
CDR3: CAWGIGQGTQPQHF
size: few
J: TRBJ1-5
D: TRBD1
V: TRBV30

DNA: TGTGCCTCCCAAAGGGGGCTGGATGAAAAACTGTTTTTT
CDR3: CASQRGLDEKLFF
size: -
J: TRBJ1-4
D: TRBD1
V: TRBV2

DNA: TGTGCCAGCAGCGGCCGGGACAGGGCAAACATTCAGTACTTC
CDR3: CASSGRDRANIQYF
size: many
J: TRBJ2-4
D: TRBD1
V: TRBV5-6

DNA: TGCAGTGCAGGCGGGGGGGTGAGCGATACGCAGTATTTT
CDR3: CSAGGGVSDTQYF
size: once
J: TRBJ2-3
D: TRBD2
V: TRBV20-1

DNA: TGCAGCGGCTCTAGAGGCTCCTACAATGAGCAGTTCTTC
CDR3: CSGSRGSYNEQFF
size: many
J: TRBJ2-1
D: -
V: TRBV29-1

DNA: TGCGCCAGCAGCGTTCTAGCGGGAGGGGATGAGCAGTTCTTC
CDR3: CASSVLAGGDEQFF
size: many
J: TRBJ2-1
D: TRBD2
V: TRBV5-1

DNA: TGCAGTGCTAGAGTCCGACTAGTAAATGAGCAGTTCTTC
CDR3: CSARVRLVNEQFF
size: many
J: TRBJ2-1
D: -
V: TRBV20-1

DNA: TGTGCCACCAGCAGCGGGGGCGAGCAGTACTTC
CDR3: CATSSGGEQYF
size: many
J: TRBJ2-7
D: -
V: TRBV15

DNA: TGTGCCACCAGGAGCAGCTCCTACAATGAGCAGTTCTTC
CDR3: CATRSSSYNEQFF
size: many
J: TRBJ2-1
D: -
V: TRBV24-1

DNA: TGTGCCAGCAGCCGCCGAGTATTCACTGAAGCTTTCTTT
CDR3: CASSRRVFTEAFF
size: many
J: TRBJ1-1
D: -
V: TRBV12-3/TRBV12-4

DNA: TGCGCCAGCAGGCCAACAGGGGTCTCAAACACCGGGGAGCTGTTTTTT
CDR3: CASRPTGVSNTGELFF
size: -
J: TRBJ2-2
D: TRBD1
V: TRBV4-1

DNA: TGTGCCAGCAGTTCAGGGACTGGGGCCAACGTCCTGACTTTC
CDR3: CASSSGTGANVLTF
size: many
J: TRBJ2-6
D: -
V: TRBV12-3/TRBV12-4

DNA: TGCGCCAGCAGCTTGGCCTTTCCAGGGACTAACTATGGCTACACCTTC
CDR3: CASSLAFPGTNYGYTF
size: many
J: TRBJ1-2
D: -
V: TRBV5-1

DNA: TGTGCCAGCAGCCCCCGGACTAGCCCCTACAATGAGCAGTTCTTC
CDR3: CASSPRTSPYNEQFF
size: many
J: TRBJ2-1
D: TRBD2
V: TRBV9

DNA: TGTGCCAGCAGTCCCAGGGTTATCTCCCAGCAGTACTTC
CDR3: CASSPRVISQQYF
size: -
J: TRBJ2-7
D: -
V: TRBV27

DNA: TGTGCCAGCAGTTCTACAGGGATCACAGATACGCAGTATTTT
CDR3: CASSSTGITDTQYF
size: many
J: TRBJ2-3
D: -
V: TRBV6-5

DNA: TGTGCCAGCTCTCGCCTCCGGGAGACCCAGTACTTC
CDR3: CASSRLRETQYF
size: many
J: TRBJ2-5
D: -
V: TRBV18

DNA: TGTGCCAGCAGTTTAGATTGGGGACGAACCACCTACAATGAGCAGTTCTTC
CDR3: CASSLDWGRTTYNEQFF
size: many
J: TRBJ2-1
D: -
V: TRBV12-3/TRBV12-4

DNA: TGTGCCAGCAGCCCCGGGAGGCTTCTAAATGAGCAGTTCTTC
CDR3: CASSPGRLLNEQFF
size: many
J: TRBJ2-1
D: TRBD2
V: TRBV5-5

DNA: TGCAGCGCTTCTACGTTTCAAGAGACCCAGTACTTC
CDR3: CSASTFQETQYF
size: once
J: TRBJ2-5
D: -
V: TRBV29-1

DNA: TGCGCCAGCAGCTTGGCCGGGGACAAACTAGCCGGGGAGCTGTTTTTT
CDR3: CASSLAGDKLAGELFF
size: many
J: TRBJ2-2
D: -
V: TRBV5-1